The TCR beta chain under discussion was sequenced for a study of T cell responses to AZD1222 COVID-19 vaccine. There are 15 residues in the CDR3. Looked up from germline, CDR1 is SGHAT and CDR2 is FQNNGV. With 1 base removed from V and 4 bases from J, the gap between germline ends came to 10 bases. The repertoire was sequenced with immunoSEQ multiplex PCR; TCRdb's copy has only in-frame clones and lacks some. The sample has roughly 250,000 clones, 80% to 95% seen once. The receptor was derived from an adult in good health. The rearrangement joins TRBV11-2 to TRBJ2-2; possibly TRBD1 for D (6 bases). Sequencing was performed on peripheral blood, taken on day 0 of AZD1222 vaccination. The CDR3 DNA reads TGTGCCAGCAGCTTAGTGGGGGCGGGCACCGGGGAGCTGTTTTTT. As protein: CASSLVGAGTGELFF. Drawing the rest from reference TRBV11-2 and TRBJ2-2, the complete variable domain is EAGVAQSPRYKIIEKRQSVAFWCNPISGHATLYWYQQILGQGPKLLIQFQNNGVVDDSQLPKDRFSAERLKGVDSTLKIQPAKLEDSAVYLCASSLVGAGTGELFFGEGSRLTVL.